These T cell receptor beta chains were read from a single sample in a study of blood T cell repertoires in COVID-19. Generated by immunoSEQ multiplex PCR, the TCRdb table keeps only in-frame clones and is missing some. The profile covers tens of thousands of clones, with approximately 80% appearing a single time and about half taken by the ten largest. The specimen was peripheral blood. These receptors all stem from a human donor in a cohort sampled during active COVID-19. The CDR3 runs from the conserved cysteine through the conserved F or W. The D gene is left open where the match is weak. For some rows the clone size is stated as once, few or many, or as a class when expanded; others skip it.

TGTGCCAGCAGCCAAGTGGAGAGAGGCGGGGAGCTGTTTTTT CASSQVERGGELFF NA NA TRBJ2-2 TRBV3-1/TRBV3-2
TGTGCCAGCAGCAGTCGACAGGGGAGTTCGGAGACCCAGTACTTC CASSSRQGSSETQYF once TRBD1 TRBJ2-5 TRBV9
TGCGCCAGCAGCTCGGCAGGGCTTACCGGGGAGCTGTTTTTT CASSSAGLTGELFF NA NA TRBJ2-2 TRBV5-1
TGTGCCATCAGGACAGGGGCCCCTGGAAACACCATATATTTT CAIRTGAPGNTIYF NA TRBD1 TRBJ1-3 TRBV10-3
TGTGCCAGCAGGAACCCAGGGGGAGAGGCTGAAAAACTGTTTTTT CASRNPGGEAEKLFF NA TRBD1 TRBJ1-4 TRBV6-5
TGTGCCACCGGGACCGGGGGCGGGAGAGACGGGGAGCTGTTTTTT CATGTGGGRDGELFF NA NA TRBJ2-2 TRBV5-4
TGTGCCAGCAGTTTTAAAAGGGGGGGGGCCTACGAGCAGTACTTC CASSFKRGGAYEQYF NA NA TRBJ2-7 TRBV27
TGTGCCAGCACCCGCCTCCTGGCACAGAGCTCCTATAATTCACCCCTCCACTTT CASTRLLAQSSYNSPLHF once NA TRBJ1-6 TRBV28
TGCAGCGTTGAGAGGGACATCGAGGGCTACACCTTC CSVERDIEGYTF NA NA TRBJ1-2 TRBV29-1
TGTGCCAGCAGTCAACCGCCGACGAGACTAGTCTTAGCCGGGGAGCTGTTTTTT CASSQPPTRLVLAGELFF NA NA TRBJ2-2 TRBV6-2/TRBV6-3
TGTGCCAGCAGCCAAGCGGGACAGGGGGCCTCCGGGGATTACGAGCAGTACTTC CASSQAGQGASGDYEQYF NA TRBD1 TRBJ2-7 TRBV4-2
TGTGCCATCAGTGAGCAGGCGGGAGGGCCCTACAATGAGCAGTTCTTC CAISEQAGGPYNEQFF NA TRBD2 TRBJ2-1 TRBV10-3
TGTGCCAGCTCGCAAGCTAGCGGGAGGAACAATGAGCAGTTCTTC CASSQASGRNNEQFF few TRBD2 TRBJ2-1 TRBV18
TGTGCCAGTAGTATGGCAAAGGGTGGACTAGCGGGAGAAGAGACCCAGTACTTC CASSMAKGGLAGEETQYF NA TRBD2 TRBJ2-5 TRBV19
TGTGCCAGTAGTCAAGGGGTGGCCGGGGAGCTGTTTTTT CASSQGVAGELFF few NA TRBJ2-2 TRBV19
TGTGCCAGCAGCTATAGACAGGGTTATAATGAAAAACTGTTTTTT CASSYRQGYNEKLFF NA TRBD1 TRBJ1-4 TRBV28
TGCGCCAGCAGCCGCACAACAGGGACGGTGCGCTCTGGGGCCAACGTCCTGACTTTC CASSRTTGTVRSGANVLTF NA NA TRBJ2-6 TRBV4-3
TGTGCCAGCAGTTCGAACAGGGGACCCACCACAGATACGCAGTATTTT CASSSNRGPTTDTQYF NA TRBD1 TRBJ2-3 TRBV28
TGTGCCAGCAGCCAAGCATCGCCAGGGGACGCCTACGAGCAGTACTTC CASSQASPGDAYEQYF NA NA TRBJ2-7 TRBV3-1/TRBV3-2
TGTGCCAGCAGCGCCGACAGGGGACTGGGCGAGCAGTACTTC CASSADRGLGEQYF once TRBD1 TRBJ2-7 TRBV5-8
TGTGCCAGCAGCTTAGCCGGGACAGGGGGCTATGGCTACACCTTC CASSLAGTGGYGYTF NA TRBD1 TRBJ1-2 TRBV7-9
TGTGCCAGCAGCGCGGGATTCCGTTACGAGCAGTACTTC CASSAGFRYEQYF NA NA TRBJ2-7 TRBV13
TGTGCCAGCAGTTACAACGAGGGGACACTTTACAATGAGCAGTTCTTC CASSYNEGTLYNEQFF NA NA TRBJ2-1 TRBV6-2/TRBV6-3
TGTGCCAGCAGCCAAGACCCTTTCTATGGCTACACCTTC CASSQDPFYGYTF NA NA TRBJ1-2 TRBV3-1/TRBV3-2
TGTGCCAGCAGTTCATTCTACAATGAGCAGTTCTTC CASSSFYNEQFF NA NA TRBJ2-1 TRBV11-2
TGCGCCAGCAGCCAAGATTTCAGGGGTGGGGGCACAGATACGCAGTATTTT CASSQDFRGGGTDTQYF NA NA TRBJ2-3 TRBV4-3
TGTGCCATCCAGGGGGGCTCTGCCTATAATTCACCCCTCCACTTT CAIQGGSAYNSPLHF NA TRBD1 TRBJ1-6 TRBV10-3
TGTGCCAGCAGCTTCGGCCTAGCGGGAGATACGCAGTATTTT CASSFGLAGDTQYF NA TRBD2 TRBJ2-3 TRBV5-4
TGTGCCAGCAGCTTGAGCGGCTTGGGGGGTCAGCCCCAGCATTTT CASSLSGLGGQPQHF NA NA TRBJ1-5 TRBV7-9